This T cell receptor (beta chain) originates from a study of radiotherapy plus CTLA-4 blockade in lung cancer. TCRdb's table, derived via immunoSEQ multiplex PCR, lists solely in-frame clones and lacks some. The sample contains tens of thousands of clones, roughly 86% of which appear only once. Study-wide findings and caveats: Radiotherapy with ipilimumab was followed by blood expansion of tumor-derived clones.

V gave up 8 bases and J gave up 1 base; unmatched junction bases: 4. This CDR3 spans 13 amino acids. The germline V gene has CDR1 MDHEN and CDR2 SYDVKM. Comment on this clone: What it recognizes is unknown.

The starting material was peripheral blood, obtained from a patient treated with radiotherapy plus ipilimumab. The chain couples TRBV28 to TRBJ2-7; 8 nucleotides line up with TRBD1. The receptor's source is a human donor with non-small cell lung cancer who had stable disease on radiotherapy plus ipilimumab. The chain's CDR3 is CASLRTGSYEQYF. Here the CDR3 DNA reads TGTGCCAGCCTGCGGACAGGGTCCTACGAGCAGTACTTC.